The rows below give T cell receptor beta chains drawn from one sample of a study of molecular identifiers for immune sequencing clone quantification. Via MiXCR, TCRdb re-called the PCR reads, giving one row per CDR3 protein. The top ten clones hold about 0.81% of a sample with about 300,000 distinct CDR3 sequences, about 22% of them seen once. Input material: naive CD8+ T cells from blood, with Jurkat cell RNA spiked in. Source of these receptors: a human donor in good health. Some libraries in this study had Jurkat cell RNA spiked in. Both conserved end residues are trimmed from each CDR3. The order of the fields is CDR3 protein, J gene, V gene.

ASSPPSSGVDTQY,TRBJ2-3,TRBV7-9
ATGRVALGQMNTEAF,TRBJ1-1,TRBV15
ASSFSPYQETQY,TRBJ2-5,TRBV5-3
ASTYWGGRQETQY,TRBJ2-5,TRBV7-6
ASSQGPDPLETQY,TRBJ2-5,TRBV4-3
SVWTEETQY,TRBJ2-5,TRBV29-1
ASSGGQLNTEAF,TRBJ1-1,TRBV12-3/TRBV12-4
ASSKDGRQGPLWGYT,TRBJ1-2,TRBV21-1
SATSTSGTYNEQF,TRBJ2-1,TRBV20-1
ASSYLARLDRETQY,TRBJ2-5,TRBV6-2/TRBV6-3
ASSLANVITGALDTQY,TRBJ2-3,TRBV14
ASSLPTGLAGFADTQY,TRBJ2-3,TRBV7-9
ASSQSPDRELAKNIQY,TRBJ2-4,TRBV4-2
AISESGTGRYEQY,TRBJ2-7,TRBV10-3
SARGTSGSLSIPHGASTGTQY,TRBJ2-5,TRBV20-1
ASSPPYLTNYGYT,TRBJ1-2,TRBV2
ASGLASSYEQY,TRBJ2-7,TRBV19
ASSVQGTNTEAF,TRBJ1-1,TRBV10-2
ASSQAITGGLVTTDTQY,TRBJ2-3,TRBV3-1
ASSLLSGPYEQY,TRBJ2-7,TRBV4-1
ASTWADGNNEQL,TRBJ2-1,TRBV12-3/TRBV12-4
SARARRLAGAEQY,TRBJ2-7,TRBV20-1
ASSLERGSSPKTQETQY,TRBJ2-5,TRBV11-3
ASSKGTGATAYEQY,TRBJ2-7,TRBV21-1
AISEFGPRQGGDTEAF,TRBJ1-1,TRBV10-3
ASRGRDRYYGYT,TRBJ1-2,TRBV19
ASSQNRIYTEAF,TRBJ1-1,TRBV3-1
ASSPHQGANSPLH,TRBJ1-6,TRBV6-2/TRBV6-3
ASGLRGNEQF,TRBJ2-1,TRBV12-5
ASSLLPTCQPQH,TRBJ1-5,TRBV6-7
ASSDYSTDTQY,TRBJ2-3,TRBV6-6
ASSPFSGREQF,TRBJ2-1,TRBV6-6
ASSFRTGAGYT,TRBJ1-2,TRBV14
ATSGELAGDTQY,TRBJ2-3,TRBV15
ASSSILGGGRTEAF,TRBJ1-1,TRBV27
ASSTGQLSYEQY,TRBJ2-7,TRBV4-3
ASSPTFYEQY,TRBJ2-7,TRBV7-9
ASSTSATYEQY,TRBJ2-7,TRBV7-2
ASSVGASNTGELF,TRBJ2-2,TRBV9
ASSLAGNNGKLF,TRBJ1-4,TRBV7-9
ASSRAGVVHEQY,TRBJ2-7,TRBV7-9
ASRPRKVLYNEQF,TRBJ2-1,TRBV5-6